Listed below are T cell receptor beta chains from one sample, sequenced in a study of T-cell reconstitution after alpha-beta-depleted transplantation in children. TCRdb re-called the PCR reads through MiXCR, storing one row per CDR3 protein. The sample yields around 580,000 distinct CDR3 sequences, about a quarter seen once. The sequences come from PBMCs, collected before TCRalphabeta/CD19-depleted stem cell transplant. The receptors here all came from a boy in the first two years of life with Wiskott-Aldrich syndrome, due to receive a stem cell transplant. Each CDR3 is given with its conserved first and last residue.

j_call v_call cdr3_aa
TRBJ2-3 TRBV5-6 CASSLFLWTDTQYF
TRBJ2-5 TRBV5-6 CASAQRGAQETQYF
TRBJ2-5 TRBV2 CASSEPGPLAF
TRBJ2-7 TRBV10-3 CAISPKRGLAGGPTYEQYF
TRBJ2-1 TRBV20-1 CSARVDSGLAGGLSYNEQFF
TRBJ2-5 TRBV14 CASSQDHGRTQYF
TRBJ2-2 TRBV6-1 CASSEYRGRTGELFF
TRBJ2-5 TRBV10-3 CAISVEGAGETQYF
TRBJ2-7 TRBV10-3 CAISPRTGNPYEQYF
TRBJ2-2 TRBV7-2 CASSTEGPNTGELFF
TRBJ1-1 TRBV5-1 CASSGDTEAFF
TRBJ2-5 TRBV3-1 CASSQDPTETQYF
TRBJ2-5 TRBV9 CASSVAPLQETQYF
TRBJ2-5 TRBV11-2 CASSFSSGGETQYF
TRBJ2-1 TRBV5-1 CASSQPGLAGNYNEQFF
TRBJ2-5 TRBV5-1 CASSSSGSHETQYF
TRBJ2-7 TRBV28 CASSVGLAGVLIEQYF